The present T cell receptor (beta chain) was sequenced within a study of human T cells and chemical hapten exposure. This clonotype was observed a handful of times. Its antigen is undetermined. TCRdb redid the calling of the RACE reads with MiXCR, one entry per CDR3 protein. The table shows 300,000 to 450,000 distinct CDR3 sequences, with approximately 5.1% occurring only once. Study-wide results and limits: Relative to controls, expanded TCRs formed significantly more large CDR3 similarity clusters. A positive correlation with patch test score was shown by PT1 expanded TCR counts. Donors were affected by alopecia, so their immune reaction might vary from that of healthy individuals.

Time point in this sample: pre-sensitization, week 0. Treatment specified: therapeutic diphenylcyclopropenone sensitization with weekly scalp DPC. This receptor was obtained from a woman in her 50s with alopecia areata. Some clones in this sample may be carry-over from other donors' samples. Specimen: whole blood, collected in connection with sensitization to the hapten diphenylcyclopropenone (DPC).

The CDR3 protein is CASSSTSGGPPETQYF. The CDR3, as DNA: TGCGCCAGCAGCTCGACTAGCGGGGGTCCCCCGGAGACCCAGTACTTC. The rearrangement joins TRBV5-1 to TRBJ2-5; 12 bases map to TRBD2. The CDR3 is 16 amino acids. Germline V gene sequence: CDR1 SGHRS, CDR2 YFSETQ. With V trimmed by 3 bases and J by 5 bases, 8 bases remained unmatched.